This T cell receptor (beta chain) is drawn from a study of cytotoxic CD8 clonotypes in ibrutinib-treated CLL. As for the study in general: In all, 10 to 11 patients were relapsed/refractory, fewer than 16 were treatment-naive and roughly 18 were IGHV unmutated.

This table comes from immunoSEQ multiplex PCR, and its TCRdb copy is limited to in-frame clones, with some not included. The sample consists of hundreds of thousands of clones, about three quarters of them appearing once. The CDR3 sequence is 13 residues long. CDR1 is SGHRS and CDR2 is YFSETQ in the germline V gene. Trimming removed 3 bases at V and 0 bases at J, with 6 bases between. This clone was seen a few times. The sample here was PBMCs, taken after 24 months of ibrutinib treatment. V is TRBV5-1 and J is TRBJ1-1; D is ambiguous. The sequence derives from a human donor with chronic lymphocytic leukemia. CDR3 nucleotides: TGCGCCAGCAGCTCCGAGATGAACACTGAAGCTTTCTTT. It yields the protein CASSSEMNTEAFF.